The sequence of this T cell receptor (beta chain) was determined in a study of shared T cell receptors in the human thymus. The CDR3 is 14 residues long. V lost 0 bases and J lost 5; bases outside the gene matches: 6. CDR1 is SQVTM, CDR2 ANQGSEA, per germline. The method was immunoSEQ multiplex PCR; TCRdb's version includes in-frame clones alone and lacks a portion of them. The sample lists approximately 760,000 clones; approximately 83% were seen once. The same data also contributed to another study, on human thymus T cells. From that second work: It was from resections taken during corrective heart surgery that the thymus tissue came. Thymic and blood repertoires seemed to favor certain V and J genes. Related research reported highly overlapping thymic repertoires among unrelated individuals.

V and J are TRBV29-1 and TRBJ1-1; TRBD1 aligns across 7 bases. Sequenced: thymocytes. This clonotype was sampled from a girl under three years old with a congenital heart defect. Here the CDR3 DNA reads TGCAGCGTTGAAGATCTGAGGGGGCCTACTGAAGCTTTCTTT. This translates into CSVEDLRGPTEAFF.